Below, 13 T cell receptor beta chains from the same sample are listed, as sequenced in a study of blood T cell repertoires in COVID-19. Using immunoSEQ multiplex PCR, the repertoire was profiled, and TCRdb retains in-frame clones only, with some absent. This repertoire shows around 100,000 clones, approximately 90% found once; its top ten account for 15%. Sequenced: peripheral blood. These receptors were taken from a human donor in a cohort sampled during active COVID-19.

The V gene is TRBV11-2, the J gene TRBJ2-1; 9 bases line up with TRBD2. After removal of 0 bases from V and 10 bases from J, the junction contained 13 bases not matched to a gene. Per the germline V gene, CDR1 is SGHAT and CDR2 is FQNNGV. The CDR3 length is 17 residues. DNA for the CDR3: TGTGCCAGCAGCTTAGATAGGGCTAGCGGGATTACTGGAGAGCAGTTCTTC. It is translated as CASSLDRASGITGEQFF.

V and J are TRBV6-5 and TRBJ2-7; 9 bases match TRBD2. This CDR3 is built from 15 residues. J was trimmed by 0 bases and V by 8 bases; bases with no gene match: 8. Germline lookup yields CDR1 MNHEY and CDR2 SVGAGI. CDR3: CASHRLADHSYEQYF. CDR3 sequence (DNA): TGTGCCAGCCACCGACTAGCGGACCACTCCTACGAGCAGTACTTC.

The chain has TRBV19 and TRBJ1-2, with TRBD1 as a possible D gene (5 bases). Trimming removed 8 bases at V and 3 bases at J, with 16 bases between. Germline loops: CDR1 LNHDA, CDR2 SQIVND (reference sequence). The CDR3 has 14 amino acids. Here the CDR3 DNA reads TGTGCCAGTCAAAGGGGACTGACAGACTATGGCTACACCTTC. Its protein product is CASQRGLTDYGYTF. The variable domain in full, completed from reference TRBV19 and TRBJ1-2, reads DGGITQSPKYLFRKEGQNVTLSCEQNLNHDAMYWYRQDPGQGLRLIYYSQIVNDFQKGDIAEGYSVSREKKESFPLTVTSAQKNPTAFYLCASQRGLTDYGYTFGSGTRLTVV.

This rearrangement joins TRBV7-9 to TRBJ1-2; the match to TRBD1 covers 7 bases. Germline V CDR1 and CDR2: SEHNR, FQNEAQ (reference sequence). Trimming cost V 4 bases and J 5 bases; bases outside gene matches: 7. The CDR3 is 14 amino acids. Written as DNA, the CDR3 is TGTGCCAGCAGCTCCCCAGGGGGGAGGTATGGCTACACCTTC. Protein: CASSSPGGRYGYTF.

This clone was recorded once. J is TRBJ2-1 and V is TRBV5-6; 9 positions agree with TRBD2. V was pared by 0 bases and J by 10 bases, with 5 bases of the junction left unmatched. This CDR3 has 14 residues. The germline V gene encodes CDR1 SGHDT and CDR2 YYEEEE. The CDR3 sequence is CASSLGLAVPEQFF. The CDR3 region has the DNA TGTGCCAGCAGCTTGGGACTAGCGGTACCGGAGCAGTTCTTC.

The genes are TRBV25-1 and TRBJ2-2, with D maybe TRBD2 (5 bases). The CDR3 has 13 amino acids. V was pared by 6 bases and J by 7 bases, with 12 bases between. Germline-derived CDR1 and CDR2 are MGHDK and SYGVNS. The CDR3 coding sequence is TGTGCCAGCAGCGGGGTTGGGGACGGGGAGCTGTTTTTT. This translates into CASSGVGDGELFF.

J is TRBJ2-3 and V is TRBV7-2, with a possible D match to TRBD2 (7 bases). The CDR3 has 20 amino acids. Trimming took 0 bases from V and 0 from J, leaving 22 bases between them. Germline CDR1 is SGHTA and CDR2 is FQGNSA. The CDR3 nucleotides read TGTGCCAGCAGCTTAGCCACCCGGCTAAGGGCGGGGGCTAGCACAGATACGCAGTATTTT. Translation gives CASSLATRLRAGASTDTQYF.

CDR3 protein: CSVEDPQREGSGYEQYF. CDR3 DNA sequence: TGCAGCGTTGAAGATCCTCAGCGGGAGGGGTCGGGGTACGAGCAGTACTTC. The J gene is TRBJ2-7, the V gene TRBV29-1, with 10 bases identical to TRBD2. The V and J ends lost 0 bases and 4 bases, in that order; junction bases with no gene match: 12. The CDR3 sequence is 17 residues long. Germline CDR1 SQVTM, CDR2 ANQGSEA.

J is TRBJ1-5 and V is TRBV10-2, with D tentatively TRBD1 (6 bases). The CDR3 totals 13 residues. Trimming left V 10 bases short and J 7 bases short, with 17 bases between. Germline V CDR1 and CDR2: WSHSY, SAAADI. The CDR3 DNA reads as TGCGCCACCTCGCTACAGGGATCCCAGCCCCAGCATTTT. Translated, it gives CATSLQGSQPQHF.

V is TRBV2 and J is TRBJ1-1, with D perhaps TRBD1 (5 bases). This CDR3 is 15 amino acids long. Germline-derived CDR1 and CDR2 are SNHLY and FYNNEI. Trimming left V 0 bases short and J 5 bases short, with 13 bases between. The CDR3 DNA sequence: TGTGCCAGCAGTGAAGCGGGGCAGCTTGCTACTGAAGCTTTCTTT. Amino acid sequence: CASSEAGQLATEAFF.

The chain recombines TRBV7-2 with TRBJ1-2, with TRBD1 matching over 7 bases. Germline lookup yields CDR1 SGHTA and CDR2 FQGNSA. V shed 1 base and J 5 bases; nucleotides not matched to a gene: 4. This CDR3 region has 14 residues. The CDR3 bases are TGTGCCAGCAGCTTAGGACAGGGCGGGTATGGCTACACCTTC. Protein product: CASSLGQGGYGYTF.

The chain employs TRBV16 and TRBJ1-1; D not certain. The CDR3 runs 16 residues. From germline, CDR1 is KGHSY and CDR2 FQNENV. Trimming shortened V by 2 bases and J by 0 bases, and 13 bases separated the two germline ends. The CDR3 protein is CASSQRSAGLNTEAFF. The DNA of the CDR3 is TGTGCCAGCAGCCAACGGTCCGCGGGCTTGAACACTGAAGCTTTCTTT.

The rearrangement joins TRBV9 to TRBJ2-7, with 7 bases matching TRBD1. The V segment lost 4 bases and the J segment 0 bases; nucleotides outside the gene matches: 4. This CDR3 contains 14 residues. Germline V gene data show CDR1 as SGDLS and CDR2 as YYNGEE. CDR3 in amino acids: CASSPTGNSYEQYF. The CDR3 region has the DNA TGTGCCAGCAGCCCGACAGGGAACTCCTACGAGCAGTACTTC. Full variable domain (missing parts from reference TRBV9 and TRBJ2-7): DSGVTQTPKHLITATGQRVTLRCSPRSGDLSVYWYQQSLDQGLQFLIQYYNGEERAKGNILERFSAQQFPDLHSELNLSSLELGDSALYFCASSPTGNSYEQYFGPGTRLTVT.